This T cell receptor (beta chain) was retrieved from a study of cytomegalovirus exposure and HLA in healthy donors. This clone was observed once. The PCR used 60 Vbeta and 13 Jbeta primers. Original analysis: There were 80 million or so unique TCR beta chains by a later count, and approximately 10 million of them were shared. The method was immunoSEQ multiplex PCR; TCRdb's version includes in-frame clones alone and lacks a portion of them. That table supplies the V and J calls and clone size; D and trimming were determined from the DNA. The sample records about 130,000 clones, around 71% being singletons. Germline V gene lookup returns CDR1 SGHVS and CDR2 FQNEAQ. V was pared by 1 base and J by 1 base, with 14 bases between. This CDR3 has 17 amino acids.

This chain links TRBV7-8 with TRBJ1-5, with D possibly being TRBD1 (6 bases). Sequenced: PBMCs. The TCR was taken from a woman aged 60 to 75 in good health and CMV-seropositive. The CDR3 bases are TGTGCCAGCAGCTTAGGCCGTACAGGGATGAGCAATCAGCCCCAGCATTTT. Its translation is CASSLGRTGMSNQPQHF.